The present T cell receptor beta chain was sequenced within a study of siplizumab effects on memory and regulatory T cells. Method: immunoSEQ multiplex PCR; TCRdb's copy keeps in-frame clones and lacks some. The data contain roughly 100,000 clones, 93% of them singletons. Findings of the study overall: The authors could not assign a naive or memory phenotype to roughly 80-95% of proliferating CD4+ or CD8+ clones.

Germline lookup yields CDR1 MNHNS and CDR2 SASEGT. V gave up 2 bases and J gave up 3 bases, with 11 bases separating them. The CDR3 runs to 14 residues. About this clone: Its antigen is as yet unknown.

Sequenced: Tregs sorted from blood. This TCR came from a human donor in good health. The chain employs TRBV6-1 and TRBJ2-7; no reliable D call. The CDR3 sequence: CASSEPPVDYEQYF. CDR3 DNA sequence: TGTGCCAGCAGTGAACCACCGGTAGACTACGAGCAGTACTTC.